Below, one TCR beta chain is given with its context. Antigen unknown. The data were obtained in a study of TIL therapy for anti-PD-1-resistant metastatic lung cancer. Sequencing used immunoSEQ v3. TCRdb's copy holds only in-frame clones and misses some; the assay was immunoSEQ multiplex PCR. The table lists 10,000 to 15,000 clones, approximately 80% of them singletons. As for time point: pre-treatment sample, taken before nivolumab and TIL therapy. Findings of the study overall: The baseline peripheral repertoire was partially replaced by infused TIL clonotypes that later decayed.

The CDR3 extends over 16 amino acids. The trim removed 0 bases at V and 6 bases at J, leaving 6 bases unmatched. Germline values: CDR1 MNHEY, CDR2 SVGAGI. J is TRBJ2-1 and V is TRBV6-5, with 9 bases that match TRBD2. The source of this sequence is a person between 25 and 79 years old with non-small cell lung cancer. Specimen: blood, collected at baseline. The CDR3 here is CASSYSISGSGNEQFF. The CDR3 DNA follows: TGTGCCAGCAGTTACTCGATTAGCGGGAGCGGCAATGAGCAGTTCTTC.